This is a list of T cell receptor beta chains from one sample in a study of persistence of HIV-infected CD4 T cells. This table comes from immunoSEQ multiplex PCR, and its TCRdb copy is limited to in-frame clones, with some not included. Of 35,000 to 50,000 clones listed, roughly 90% were seen once; the top ten hold just over 1%. Their cognate antigens are unknown. The sequences come from CD4+ T cells sorted from PBMCs after roughly 20-hour stimulation, collected from a patient who received antiretroviral therapy. The receptors come from an adult man with HIV who was CMV-seropositive. Each CDR3 is given with its conserved first and last residue. The order of the fields is D gene, J gene, clone size, V gene, CDR3 protein, CDR3 DNA. A D gene is named only where the DNA matches it firmly. Rows may omit the clone size; those that give it use once, few, many or a size class.

D: -; J: TRBJ2-4; size: -; V: TRBV6-5; CDR3: CASSLDLAKNIQYF; DNA: TGTGCCAGTTCCTTAGATTTAGCCAAAAACATTCAGTACTTC
D: -; J: TRBJ1-1; size: -; V: TRBV7-3; CDR3: CASSLSPQGNTEAFF; DNA: TGTGCCAGCAGCTTGTCCCCCCAGGGGAACACTGAAGCTTTCTTT
D: -; J: TRBJ2-7; size: -; V: TRBV4-2; CDR3: CASSHGFKATYEQYF; DNA: TGTGCCAGCAGCCATGGGTTCAAAGCCACCTACGAGCAGTACTTC
D: -; J: TRBJ1-2; size: -; V: TRBV15; CDR3: CATSAPWAQAYGYTF; DNA: TGTGCCACCAGCGCCCCCTGGGCACAGGCCTATGGCTACACCTTC
D: -; J: TRBJ1-1; size: -; V: TRBV18; CDR3: CASSLIRAAGAFF; DNA: TGTGCCAGCTCACTTATCCGGGCAGCAGGAGCTTTCTTT
D: -; J: TRBJ1-4; size: -; V: TRBV4-1; CDR3: CASSQPGTTDEKLFF; DNA: TGCGCCAGCAGCCAGCCCGGGACTACGGATGAAAAACTGTTTTTT
D: TRBD1; J: TRBJ1-2; size: -; V: TRBV3-1/TRBV3-2; CDR3: CASSQGQGWNYGYTF; DNA: TGTGCCAGCAGCCAAGGACAGGGCTGGAACTATGGCTACACCTTC
D: TRBD1; J: TRBJ1-5; size: -; V: TRBV2; CDR3: CASTGGQAGQPQHF; DNA: TGTGCCAGCACGGGTGGACAGGCCGGTCAGCCCCAGCATTTT
D: -; J: TRBJ1-2; size: -; V: TRBV12-3/TRBV12-4; CDR3: CASSSWDIYGGTF; DNA: TGTGCCAGCAGTTCTTGGGACATCTATGGTGGCACCTTC
D: -; J: TRBJ2-3; size: -; V: TRBV14; CDR3: CASSQVNADTQYF; DNA: TGTGCCAGCAGCCAAGTTAACGCAGATACGCAGTATTTT
D: TRBD1; J: TRBJ1-4; size: -; V: TRBV7-6; CDR3: CASSSTGEGEKLFF; DNA: TGTGCCAGCAGCTCGACAGGGGAGGGGGAAAAACTGTTTTTT
D: -; J: TRBJ2-2; size: -; V: TRBV5-1; CDR3: CASSLGTHTGELFF; DNA: TGCGCCAGCAGCTTAGGCACCCACACCGGGGAGCTGTTTTTT
D: TRBD1; J: TRBJ2-3; size: -; V: TRBV28; CDR3: CASSLINRGNTQYF; DNA: TGTGCCAGCAGTTTAATCAACAGGGGGAATACGCAGTATTTT
D: -; J: TRBJ1-1; size: -; V: TRBV6-6; CDR3: CASSYRNTEAFF; DNA: TGTGCCAGCAGTTACAGGAACACTGAAGCCTTCTTT
D: -; J: TRBJ1-1; size: -; V: TRBV3-1/TRBV3-2; CDR3: CASSQGSGDWTEAFF; DNA: TGTGCCAGCAGCCAAGGGTCGGGGGATTGGACTGAAGCTTTCTTT
D: -; J: TRBJ2-7; size: -; V: TRBV5-1; CDR3: CASSLTEPSYEQYF; DNA: TGCGCCAGCAGCTTGACAGAACCCTCCTACGAGCAGTACTTC
D: TRBD2; J: TRBJ2-7; size: -; V: TRBV14; CDR3: CASSQGTSGVRQYF; DNA: TGTGCCAGCAGCCAGGGGACTAGCGGGGTGAGGCAGTACTTC
D: -; J: TRBJ2-3; size: -; V: TRBV19; CDR3: CASSMRPMGGTTDTQYF; DNA: TGTGCCAGTAGTATGAGACCTATGGGCGGGACCACAGATACGCAGTATTTT
D: TRBD1; J: TRBJ2-7; size: -; V: TRBV3-1/TRBV3-2; CDR3: CASSQLETGGKQYF; DNA: TGTGCCAGCAGCCAACTCGAGACAGGGGGCAAGCAGTACTTC
D: TRBD1; J: TRBJ1-4; size: -; V: TRBV30; CDR3: CAWGFGQGYEKLFF; DNA: TGTGCCTGGGGATTTGGACAGGGGTATGAAAAACTGTTTTTT
D: -; J: TRBJ1-5; size: -; V: TRBV21-1; CDR3: CASSKGNSNQPQHF; DNA: TGTGCCAGCAGCAAAGGTAATAGCAATCAGCCCCAGCATTTT
D: -; J: TRBJ1-2; size: -; V: TRBV28; CDR3: CASSLTGAYGYTF; DNA: TGTGCCAGCAGTTTAACCGGGGCCTATGGCTACACCTTC
D: TRBD1; J: TRBJ2-7; size: once; V: TRBV5-4; CDR3: CASTRDRGSYEQYF; DNA: TGTGCCAGCACCCGGGACAGGGGATCCTACGAGCAGTACTTC
D: -; J: TRBJ1-5; size: -; V: TRBV27; CDR3: CASSFAGYSNQPQHF; DNA: TGTGCCAGCAGTTTTGCGGGATACAGCAATCAGCCCCAGCATTTT
D: -; J: TRBJ1-3; size: few; V: TRBV29-1; CDR3: CSAMGPSGNTIYF; DNA: TGCAGCGCGATGGGGCCCTCTGGAAACACCATATATTTT
D: -; J: TRBJ1-5; size: -; V: TRBV5-1; CDR3: CASSLVHWGALGQPQHF; DNA: TGCGCCAGCAGCTTGGTTCATTGGGGGGCTTTGGGTCAGCCCCAGCATTTT
D: -; J: TRBJ2-3; size: -; V: TRBV24-1; CDR3: CATSDPPKDTQYF; DNA: TGTGCCACCAGTGACCCTCCGAAAGATACGCAGTATTTT
D: TRBD1; J: TRBJ2-2; size: -; V: TRBV28; CDR3: CASRGQGGPGELFF; DNA: TGTGCCAGCAGGGGACAGGGGGGACCCGGGGAGCTGTTTTTT
D: -; J: TRBJ2-2; size: -; V: TRBV10-2; CDR3: CASSERGVITGELFF; DNA: TGCGCCAGCAGTGAGAGGGGGGTCATCACCGGGGAGCTGTTTTTT
D: -; J: TRBJ2-3; size: once; V: TRBV25-1; CDR3: CASSEFGYTDTQYF; DNA: TGTGCCAGCAGTGAATTCGGCTACACAGATACGCAGTATTTT
D: -; J: TRBJ1-4; size: -; V: TRBV5-1; CDR3: CASKRTVKDDEKLFF; DNA: TGCGCCAGCAAGAGGACAGTGAAGGATGATGAAAAACTGTTTTTT
D: -; J: TRBJ1-1; size: few; V: TRBV2; CDR3: CASRGLTNTEAFF; DNA: TGTGCCAGCAGAGGACTAACGAACACTGAAGCTTTCTTT
D: TRBD2; J: TRBJ2-3; size: -; V: TRBV7-3; CDR3: CASSLTRASGDTQYF; DNA: TGTGCCAGCAGCTTAACGAGAGCTAGCGGAGATACGCAGTATTTT
D: -; J: TRBJ1-1; size: -; V: TRBV12-3/TRBV12-4; CDR3: CASSGREGTEAFF; DNA: TGTGCCAGCAGTGGGAGGGAAGGGACTGAAGCTTTCTTT
D: TRBD1; J: TRBJ2-7; size: -; V: TRBV5-1; CDR3: CASSWDRSGTGRYEQYF; DNA: TGCGCCAGCAGCTGGGATCGATCCGGGACAGGGCGTTACGAGCAGTACTTC
D: -; J: TRBJ2-4; size: -; V: TRBV3-1/TRBV3-2; CDR3: CASSQDTRRVAKNIQYF; DNA: TGTGCCAGCAGCCAAGATACGAGGCGCGTGGCCAAAAACATTCAGTACTTC
D: TRBD2; J: TRBJ2-3; size: -; V: TRBV5-6; CDR3: CASFLLGTSGGADTDTQYF; DNA: TGTGCCAGCTTCCTCTTAGGGACTAGCGGGGGGGCAGACACAGATACGCAGTATTTT
D: TRBD1; J: TRBJ1-6; size: -; V: TRBV28; CDR3: CASSRTGDASPLHF; DNA: TGTGCCAGCAGCCGAACAGGGGACGCGTCACCCCTCCACTTT
D: -; J: TRBJ2-3; size: -; V: TRBV7-9; CDR3: CASSLEDTQYF; DNA: TGTGCCAGCAGCTTAGAAGATACGCAGTATTTT
D: -; J: TRBJ1-5; size: -; V: TRBV28; CDR3: CASSLLSRDLLILYQPQHF; DNA: TGTGCCAGCAGTTTATTATCCAGGGACCTATTAATCCTGTATCAGCCCCAGCATTTT
D: TRBD1; J: TRBJ1-5; size: few; V: TRBV4-1; CDR3: CASSSRTGIGQPQHF; DNA: TGCGCCAGCAGCTCACGGACAGGGATTGGGCAGCCCCAGCATTTT
D: TRBD1; J: TRBJ1-1; size: -; V: TRBV29-1; CDR3: CRIDRGNTEAFF; DNA: TGCAGAATTGACAGGGGGAACACTGAAGCTTTCTTT
D: TRBD2; J: TRBJ2-7; size: -; V: TRBV6-6; CDR3: CASSFGGSAYEQYF; DNA: TGTGCCAGCAGTTTCGGGGGGTCCGCCTACGAGCAGTACTTC
D: -; J: TRBJ2-2; size: -; V: TRBV27; CDR3: CASSSGTANTGELFF; DNA: TGTGCCAGCAGTTCCGGGACGGCCAACACCGGGGAGCTGTTTTTT
D: TRBD1; J: TRBJ1-6; size: -; V: TRBV24-1; CDR3: CATSDTGTGDNSPLHF; DNA: TGTGCCACCAGTGACACCGGGACAGGGGATAATTCACCCCTCCACTTT
D: TRBD1; J: TRBJ2-3; size: -; V: TRBV4-1; CDR3: CASSQYGQGATDTQYF; DNA: TGCGCCAGCAGCCAATACGGACAGGGAGCAACAGATACGCAGTATTTT
D: TRBD1; J: TRBJ1-2; size: -; V: TRBV19; CDR3: CASRATGAGNYGYTF; DNA: TGTGCCAGTAGGGCGACAGGGGCTGGGAACTATGGCTACACCTTC
D: TRBD1; J: TRBJ1-2; size: -; V: TRBV6-5; CDR3: CASSYGRDRGQGYTF; DNA: TGTGCCAGCAGTTACGGCAGGGACAGGGGGCAGGGCTACACCTTC
D: -; J: TRBJ2-3; size: -; V: TRBV28; CDR3: CASSSPGRNTDTQYF; DNA: TGTGCCAGCAGTTCCCCGGGGCGGAACACAGATACGCAGTATTTT
D: -; J: TRBJ2-1; size: -; V: TRBV19; CDR3: CASSIGPGNNEQFF; DNA: TGTGCCAGTAGTATAGGGCCAGGGAACAATGAGCAGTTCTTC
D: -; J: TRBJ2-2; size: -; V: TRBV7-3; CDR3: CASSTGQENGELFF; DNA: TGTGCCAGCAGCACCGGGCAGGAGAACGGGGAGCTGTTTTTT
D: -; J: TRBJ2-3; size: -; V: TRBV6-1; CDR3: CASSESQSFTQYF; DNA: TGTGCCAGCAGTGAATCTCAGTCGTTCACGCAGTATTTT
D: TRBD1; J: TRBJ2-7; size: -; V: TRBV4-1; CDR3: CASSPYLLTGTGVSEQYF; DNA: TGCGCCAGCAGCCCTTACCTACTAACTGGGACAGGCGTGAGCGAGCAGTACTTC
D: TRBD1; J: TRBJ2-6; size: -; V: TRBV18; CDR3: CASSRDRVLTGANVLTF; DNA: TGTGCCAGCTCACGGGACAGGGTTTTGACTGGGGCCAACGTCCTGACTTTC
D: -; J: TRBJ1-1; size: few; V: TRBV6-2/TRBV6-3; CDR3: CASSYSTVNTEAFF; DNA: TGTGCCAGCAGTTACTCGACAGTGAACACTGAAGCTTTCTTT